This is a list of T cell receptor beta chains from one sample in a study of cytotoxic CD8 clonotypes in ibrutinib-treated CLL. The method was immunoSEQ multiplex PCR; TCRdb's version includes in-frame clones alone and lacks a portion of them. This sample has under 300,000 clones, with 70% found just once. The specimen was PBMCs, collected after 24 months of ibrutinib treatment. The source is a human donor with chronic lymphocytic leukemia. Both conserved end residues are part of each CDR3. Fields, in order: D gene, CDR3 length, clone size, V gene, J gene, CDR3 protein, CDR3 DNA. A D gene is named only where the DNA matches it firmly. A row's size may be missing; if present it is once, few, many or a size class.

>NA|11|few|TRBV6-1|TRBJ2-1
CASSEGYEQFF
TGTGCCAGCAGTGAGGGTTATGAGCAGTTCTTC
>TRBD1|14|NA|TRBV6-6|TRBJ1-1
CASSPQGGDTEAFF
TGTGCCAGCAGCCCACAGGGGGGCGACACTGAAGCTTTCTTT
>NA|16|NA|TRBV29-1|TRBJ2-1
CSVEGPGRLAYNEQFF
TGCAGCGTTGAAGGTCCGGGGCGACTTGCCTACAATGAGCAGTTCTTC
>TRBD2|15|NA|TRBV27|TRBJ2-7
CASSLGLAASYEQYF
TGTGCCAGCAGTTTGGGACTAGCGGCCTCCTACGAGCAGTACTTC
>TRBD2|15|NA|TRBV27|TRBJ2-1
CASLRAGGSVNEQFF
TGTGCCAGCCTACGAGCGGGAGGGTCTGTCAATGAGCAGTTCTTC
>NA|10|NA|TRBV28|TRBJ2-1
CASSYNEQFF
TGTGCCAGCTCCTACAATGAGCAGTTCTTC
>TRBD1|16|NA|TRBV9|TRBJ2-5
CASSGGNYDRGETQYF
TGTGCCAGCAGCGGTGGGAATTACGACAGGGGTGAGACCCAGTACTTC
>NA|15|NA|TRBV5-1|TRBJ2-5
CASSLELPGTETQYF
TGCGCCAGCAGCTTGGAACTGCCCGGGACGGAGACCCAGTACTTC
>NA|14|few|TRBV4-3|TRBJ2-7
CASSQDSGGGEQYF
TGCGCCAGCAGCCAAGATAGCGGAGGGGGGGAGCAGTACTTC
>NA|15|NA|TRBV27|TRBJ1-4
CASSPQWATNEKLFF
TGTGCCAGCAGTCCCCAATGGGCAACTAATGAAAAACTGTTTTTT
>NA|16|once|TRBV29-1|TRBJ2-2
CSVERGLGSGTGELFF
TGCAGCGTTGAAAGGGGACTGGGGTCGGGCACCGGGGAGCTGTTTTTT
>TRBD1|14|NA|TRBV5-6|TRBJ2-7
CASSATGTVYEQYF
TGTGCCAGCAGCGCCACCGGGACAGTCTACGAGCAGTACTTC
>NA|16|NA|TRBV28|TRBJ2-5
CASSLKQTGSQETQYF
TGTGCCAGCAGTTTAAAGCAGACAGGCTCCCAAGAGACCCAGTACTTC
>TRBD1|14|NA|TRBV11-2|TRBJ1-1
CASSSGQGWTEAFF
TGTGCCAGCAGCTCTGGACAGGGGTGGACTGAAGCTTTCTTT
>NA|14|few|TRBV28|TRBJ1-5
CASWGRINNQPQHF
TGTGCCAGTTGGGGACGGATAAATAATCAGCCCCAGCATTTT
>NA|16|NA|TRBV28|TRBJ1-1
CASSLSPPNMNTEAFF
TGTGCCAGCAGTTTATCTCCTCCGAACATGAACACTGAAGCTTTCTTT
>NA|13|NA|TRBV5-1|TRBJ1-5
CASSLSGPQPQHF
TGCGCCAGCAGCTTGAGCGGACCTCAGCCCCAGCATTTT
>TRBD2|14|NA|TRBV19|TRBJ2-7
CASSQTSGAYEQYF
TGTGCCAGTAGCCAGACTAGCGGGGCCTACGAGCAGTACTTC
>TRBD1|15|NA|TRBV7-9|TRBJ2-3
CASSSLDRGPDTQYF
TGTGCCAGCAGCTCTTTGGACAGGGGGCCAGATACGCAGTATTTT
>NA|16|NA|TRBV28|TRBJ2-1
CASSQQGLSSYNEQFF
TGTGCCAGCAGTCAACAAGGATTGAGCTCCTACAATGAGCAGTTCTTC
>TRBD1|14|NA|TRBV9|TRBJ2-7
CASSVWDRSYEQYF
TGTGCCAGCAGCGTATGGGACAGATCCTACGAGCAGTACTTC
>NA|15|few|TRBV7-9|TRBJ1-3
CASSSSPLGSHTIYF
TGTGCCAGCAGCTCCTCGCCGCTCGGGTCACACACCATATATTTT
>TRBD2|16|once|TRBV9|TRBJ2-2
CASSVPGLAGTGELFF
TGTGCCAGCAGCGTGCCGGGACTAGCGGGCACCGGGGAGCTGTTTTTT
>NA|15|NA|TRBV27|TRBJ2-3
CASRRGTRRTDTQYF
TGTGCCAGCAGAAGAGGGACGAGGCGCACAGATACGCAGTATTTT
>NA|13|NA|TRBV5-1|TRBJ1-1
CASSFLGRDEAFF
TGCGCCAGCAGCTTCTTAGGACGGGATGAAGCTTTCTTT
>NA|11|NA|TRBV6-5|TRBJ2-7
CASSSPTDQYF
TGTGCCAGCAGTTCCCCGACGGACCAGTACTTC
>TRBD1|17|NA|TRBV19|TRBJ2-7
CASNPGQGAKGSYEQYF
TGTGCCAGTAATCCGGGACAGGGGGCAAAAGGGTCCTACGAGCAGTACTTC
>TRBD1|14|NA|TRBV6-5|TRBJ1-1
CASSKVQGLEWAFF
TGTGCCAGCAGCAAAGTACAGGGGCTGGAATGGGCTTTCTTT
>NA|14|few|TRBV28|TRBJ1-2
CASKRELGNYGYTF
TGTGCCAGCAAACGGGAACTAGGGAACTATGGCTACACCTTC
>TRBD1|16|NA|TRBV28|TRBJ2-1
CASSFSGTVPYNEQFF
TGTGCCAGCAGTTTTTCCGGGACAGTACCCTACAATGAGCAGTTCTTC
>NA|12|NA|TRBV29-1|TRBJ1-4
CSVELIEGRLFF
TGCAGCGTTGAATTGATTGAGGGACGACTGTTTTTT
>TRBD2|16|NA|TRBV7-2|TRBJ2-1
CASSTSLAGVFHEQFF
TGTGCCAGCAGCACATCACTAGCGGGAGTGTTCCATGAGCAGTTCTTC
>NA|11|few|TRBV30|TRBJ2-1
CAWSGGSEQFF
TGTGCCTGGAGTGGTGGAAGTGAGCAGTTCTTC
>TRBD2|15|NA|TRBV6-5|TRBJ2-1
CASRMGSSGYNEQFF
TGTGCCAGCAGGATGGGCTCTAGCGGGTACAATGAGCAGTTCTTC
>NA|13|NA|TRBV5-5|TRBJ1-2
CASSPGAFDGYTF
TGTGCCAGCAGCCCGGGGGCTTTCGACGGCTACACCTTC
>TRBD1|11|NA|TRBV2|TRBJ1-1
CARWDSAEAFF
TGTGCCAGGTGGGACAGCGCTGAAGCTTTCTTT
>NA|12|once|TRBV5-5|TRBJ2-3
CASSESGDTQYF
TGTGCCAGCAGCGAATCTGGGGATACGCAGTATTTT
>TRBD1|16|NA|TRBV30|TRBJ1-5
CAWSPRTGIYNQPQHF
TGTGCCTGGAGTCCTCGGACAGGGATTTACAATCAGCCCCAGCATTTT
>NA|14|few|TRBV19|TRBJ1-2
CASKPSGVLLGYTF
TGTGCCAGTAAACCTTCAGGGGTCCTTTTGGGCTACACCTTC
>NA|13|NA|TRBV7-9|TRBJ1-1
CASSLPVPTEAFF
TGTGCCAGCAGCTTACCAGTCCCCACTGAAGCTTTCTTT
>NA|12|NA|TRBV4-1|TRBJ1-1
CASSHDETEAFF
TGCGCCAGCAGCCATGATGAGACAGAAGCTTTCTTT
>TRBD2|14|NA|TRBV4-3|TRBJ2-3
CASSQGLAGDTQYF
TGCGCCAGCAGCCAGGGACTAGCGGGGGATACGCAGTATTTT
>NA|13|NA|TRBV10-3|TRBJ2-1
CAINSQGHNEQFF
TGTGCCATCAATTCCCAGGGCCACAATGAGCAGTTCTTC
>TRBD2|16|NA|TRBV18|TRBJ2-1
CASSPRSSGTGHEQFF
TGTGCCAGCTCACCTAGGTCTAGCGGGACGGGGCATGAGCAGTTCTTC
>NA|15|NA|TRBV18|TRBJ2-2
CASSPAGPNTGELFF
TGTGCCAGCTCACCTGCGGGGCCGAACACCGGGGAGCTGTTTTTT
>NA|15|few|TRBV5-1|TRBJ2-1
CASTNGWGSYNEQFF
TGCGCCAGCACGAACGGCTGGGGCTCCTACAATGAGCAGTTCTTC
>NA|13|few|TRBV30|TRBJ1-2
CAWTPPGAYGYTF
TGTGCCTGGACCCCCCCGGGGGCCTATGGCTACACCTTC
>NA|13|NA|TRBV2|TRBJ1-5
CASSWEGNQPQHF
TGTGCCAGCAGTTGGGAAGGGAATCAGCCCCAGCATTTT
>TRBD2|15|NA|TRBV6-5|TRBJ2-1
CASTPLAGAGNEQFF
TGTGCCAGCACCCCACTAGCGGGAGCAGGGAATGAGCAGTTCTTC
>NA|14|NA|TRBV7-9|TRBJ2-1
CASSLSRGVDEQFF
TGTGCCAGCAGCTTATCCAGGGGGGTTGATGAGCAGTTCTTC
>NA|14|NA|TRBV7-6|TRBJ1-2
CASSTRDSNYGYTF
TGTGCCAGCAGCACCCGAGACAGTAACTATGGCTACACCTTC
>NA|15|NA|TRBV7-3|TRBJ2-7
CASSPSYGAEYEQYF
TGTGCCAGCAGCCCCAGCTATGGGGCCGAGTACGAGCAGTACTTC
>TRBD1|15|few|TRBV4-2|TRBJ2-2
CASSQRQGNTGELFF
TGTGCCAGCAGCCAACGACAGGGGAACACCGGGGAGCTGTTTTTT
>NA|11|once|TRBV29-1|TRBJ1-1
CSVQSNTEAFF
TGCAGCGTTCAGTCAAACACTGAAGCTTTCTTT
>NA|13|NA|TRBV10-3|TRBJ1-5
CAISADSNQPQHF
TGTGCCATCAGTGCGGATAGCAATCAGCCCCAGCATTTT
>NA|12|NA|TRBV7-2|TRBJ2-7
CASSLRGGEQYF
TGTGCCAGCAGCTTAAGGGGCGGCGAGCAGTACTTC
>NA|13|few|TRBV19|TRBJ2-5
CASRSPVQETQYF
TGTGCCAGTAGATCGCCAGTCCAAGAGACCCAGTACTTC
>TRBD1|14|NA|TRBV6-5|TRBJ2-5
CASSYGTGQETQYF
TGTGCCAGCAGTTATGGGACAGGGCAAGAGACCCAGTACTTC
>TRBD1|15|NA|TRBV7-8|TRBJ2-7
CASSLGQGPTYEQYF
TGTGCCAGCAGCTTGGGACAGGGGCCCACCTACGAGCAGTACTTC